The 3 T cell receptor beta chains given below trace back to one sample, sequenced in a study of post-analysis software for immune sequencing data. The TCR beta cDNA libraries contained unique molecular identifiers. Each CDR3 protein is one row after TCRdb ran MiXCR on the PCR reads. Among some 160,000 distinct CDR3 sequences listed, around 36% were seen once. Sequencing used blood, obtained after autologous hematopoietic stem cell transplantation. These receptors were collected from a girl under 18 with multiple sclerosis.

V gene TRBV11-2 combines with J gene TRBJ2-3, with 8 bases that match TRBD2. V shed 4 bases and J 6 bases; nucleotides not matched to a gene: 6. The CDR3 is made up of 14 amino acids. Germline-derived CDR1 and CDR2 are SGHAT and FQNNGV. The CDR3 DNA follows: TGTGCCAGCAGCTCCTCCCCGGGAGGGGATACGCAGTATTTT. Translation gives CASSSSPGGDTQYF.

By frequency in the sample, this clonotype is medium-sized. The J gene is TRBJ1-1, the V gene TRBV20-1; TRBD1 matches 9 bases. CDR3 length: 13 residues. Germline CDR1 DFQATT, CDR2 SNEGSKA (reference sequence). V gave up 1 base and J gave up 5 bases; unmatched junction bases: 2. CDR3 region: CSARGTGVTEAFF. The CDR3 nucleotides read TGCAGTGCTAGAGGGACAGGGGTGACTGAAGCTTTCTTT.

This clonotype came up a few times. The V gene is TRBV12-3 or TRBV12-4, the J gene TRBJ1-1; the D is unclear. The CDR3 has 13 amino acids. The V end lost 5 bases, the J end lost 3 bases, and 10 bases lay between the germline ends. CDR3 sequence: CASSLLGDTEAFF. CDR3 nucleotides: TGTGCCAGCAGTCTACTAGGTGACACTGAAGCTTTCTTT.